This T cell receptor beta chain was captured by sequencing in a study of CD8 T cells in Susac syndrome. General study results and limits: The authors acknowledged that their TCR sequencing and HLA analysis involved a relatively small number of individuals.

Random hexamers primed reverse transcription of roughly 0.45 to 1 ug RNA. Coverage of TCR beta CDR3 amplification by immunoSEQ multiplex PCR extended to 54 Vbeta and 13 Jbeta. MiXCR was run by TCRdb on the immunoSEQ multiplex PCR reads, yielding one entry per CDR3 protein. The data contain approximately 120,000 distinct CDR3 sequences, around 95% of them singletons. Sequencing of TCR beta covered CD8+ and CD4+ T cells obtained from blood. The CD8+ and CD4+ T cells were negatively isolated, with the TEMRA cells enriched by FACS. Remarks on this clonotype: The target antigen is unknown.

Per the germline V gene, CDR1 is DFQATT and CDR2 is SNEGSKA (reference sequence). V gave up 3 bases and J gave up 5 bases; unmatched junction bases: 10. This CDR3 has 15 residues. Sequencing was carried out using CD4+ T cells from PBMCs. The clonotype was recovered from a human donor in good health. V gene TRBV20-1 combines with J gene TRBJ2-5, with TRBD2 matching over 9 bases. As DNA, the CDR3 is TGCAGTGCTAGCTTCCCGCGGGGGGGTCAGGAGACCCAGTACTTC. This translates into CSASFPRGGQETQYF.